One T cell receptor (beta chain) is described in this entry. Its antigen is as yet unknown. Stable Graves' hyperthyroidism denoted no ophthalmopathy progression over 18 months. On the basis of clinical symptoms, serum thyroxine and TRAb, thyroid ultrasound and orbital computed tomography, diagnoses were made. The data originate from a study of T cells in Graves' hyperthyroidism and ophthalmopathy. Overall study findings and caveats: In blood, most of the thyroid clonotypes expanded above 0.001 were also present. Researchers report that a 13 V-J model separated ophthalmopathy from stable hyperthyroidism.

Amplified regions were TCR beta CDR3 sequences from RNA transcripts. Primed by the HTBI set, a first-round RT-PCR was run on the TCR CDR3. TCRdb re-called the multiplex PCR reads with MiXCR, one entry per CDR3 protein. The profile shows 650,000 to 700,000 distinct CDR3 sequences, roughly 17% of them singletons. This CDR3 spans 14 amino acids. Deletions cut 4 bases from V and 1 base from J, with 10 bases between. Germline CDR1 and CDR2: LGHDT and YNNKEL (reference sequence). The sample taken for sequencing was blood. The receptor was derived from a man in his forties or fifties with Graves' hyperthyroidism. J is TRBJ1-1 and V is TRBV3-1, with D unclear. Here the CDR3 reads CASSRRSGNTEAFF. CDR3 nucleotide sequence: TGTGCCAGCAGCCGACGATCAGGGAACACTGAAGCTTTCTTT.